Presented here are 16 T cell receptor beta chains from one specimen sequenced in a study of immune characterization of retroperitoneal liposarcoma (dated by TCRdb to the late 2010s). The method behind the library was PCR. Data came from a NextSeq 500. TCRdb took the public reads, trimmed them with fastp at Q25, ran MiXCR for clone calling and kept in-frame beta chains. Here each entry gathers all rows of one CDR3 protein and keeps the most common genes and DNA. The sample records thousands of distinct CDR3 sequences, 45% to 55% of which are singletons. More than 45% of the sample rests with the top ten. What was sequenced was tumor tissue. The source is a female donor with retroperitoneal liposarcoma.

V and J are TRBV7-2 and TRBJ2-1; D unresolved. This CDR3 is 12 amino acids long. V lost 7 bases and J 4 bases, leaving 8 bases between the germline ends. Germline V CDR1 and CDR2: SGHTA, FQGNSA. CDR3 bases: TGTGCCAGCACCCTAGGATACAATGAGCAGTTCTTC. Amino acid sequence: CASTLGYNEQFF.

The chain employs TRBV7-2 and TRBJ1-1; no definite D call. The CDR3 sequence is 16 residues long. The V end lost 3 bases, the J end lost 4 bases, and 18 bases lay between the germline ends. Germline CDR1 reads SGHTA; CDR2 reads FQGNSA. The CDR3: CASSFAASSSATEAFF. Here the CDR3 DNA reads TGTGCCAGCAGCTTCGCCGCAAGTTCCTCGGCCACTGAAGCTTTCTTT.

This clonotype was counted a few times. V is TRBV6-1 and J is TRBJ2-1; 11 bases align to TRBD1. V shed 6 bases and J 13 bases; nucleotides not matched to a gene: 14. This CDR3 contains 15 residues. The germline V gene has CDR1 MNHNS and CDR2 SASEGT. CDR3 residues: CASREGQGEAETQFF. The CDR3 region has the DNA TGTGCCAGCAGAGAGGGACAGGGGGAGGCGGAGACCCAGTTCTTC.

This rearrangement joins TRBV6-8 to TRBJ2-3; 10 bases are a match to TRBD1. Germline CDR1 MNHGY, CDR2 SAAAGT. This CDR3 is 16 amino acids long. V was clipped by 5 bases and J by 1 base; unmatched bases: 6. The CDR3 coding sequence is TGTGCCAGCAGTGTCCGGACAGGGGGTGGCACAGATACGCAGTATTTT. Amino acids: CASSVRTGGGTDTQYF.

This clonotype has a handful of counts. For the CDR3, the DNA is TGTGCCAGCAGTTACTCGAAAGCGGCCTACAATGAGCAGTTCTTC. As protein: CASSYSKAAYNEQFF. V gene TRBV6-6 combines with J gene TRBJ2-1, with D tentatively TRBD2 (5 bases). Germline V gene lookup returns CDR1 MNHNY and CDR2 SVGAGI (reference sequence). The CDR3 is made up of 15 amino acids. V lost 0 bases and J 2 bases, leaving 8 bases between the germline ends.

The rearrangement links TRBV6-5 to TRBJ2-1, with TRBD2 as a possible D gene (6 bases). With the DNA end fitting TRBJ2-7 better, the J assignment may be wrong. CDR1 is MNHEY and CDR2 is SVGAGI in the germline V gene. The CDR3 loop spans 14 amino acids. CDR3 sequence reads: CASSLGVGTGEQYV. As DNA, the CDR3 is TGTGCCAGCAGCCTGGGGGTCGGGACTGGTGAGCAGTACGTC.

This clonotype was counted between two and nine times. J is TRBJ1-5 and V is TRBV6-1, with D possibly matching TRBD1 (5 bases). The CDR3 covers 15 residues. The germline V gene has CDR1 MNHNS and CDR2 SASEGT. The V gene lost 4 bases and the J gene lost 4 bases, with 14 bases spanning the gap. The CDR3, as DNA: TGTGCCAGCAGTGGGTTAGGGGAACCGAATCAGCCCCAGCATTTT. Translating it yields CASSGLGEPNQPQHF.

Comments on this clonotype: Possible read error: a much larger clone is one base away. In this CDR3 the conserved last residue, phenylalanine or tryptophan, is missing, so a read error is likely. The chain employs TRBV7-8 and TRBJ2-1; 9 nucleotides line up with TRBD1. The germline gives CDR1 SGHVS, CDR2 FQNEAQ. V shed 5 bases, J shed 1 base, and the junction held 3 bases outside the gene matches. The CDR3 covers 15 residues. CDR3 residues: CASSHRGLSYNEQFS. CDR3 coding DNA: TGTGCCAGCAGCCACAGGGGGCTTTCCTACAATGAGCAGTTCTCC.

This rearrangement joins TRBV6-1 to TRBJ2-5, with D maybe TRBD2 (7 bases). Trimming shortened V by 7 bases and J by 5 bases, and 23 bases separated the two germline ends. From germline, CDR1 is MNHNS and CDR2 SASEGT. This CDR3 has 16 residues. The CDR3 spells CASTRVGAGAEETQYF. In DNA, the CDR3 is TGTGCCAGCACTCGAGTGGGGGCGGGAGCGGAGGAGACCCAGTACTTC.

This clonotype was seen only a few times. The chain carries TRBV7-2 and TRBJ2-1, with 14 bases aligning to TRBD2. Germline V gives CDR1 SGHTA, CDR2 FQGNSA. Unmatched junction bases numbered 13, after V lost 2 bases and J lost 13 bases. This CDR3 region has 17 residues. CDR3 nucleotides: TGTGCCAGCAGCTTATCCGGGACTAGCGGGAGTATGAAGACCCAGTTCTTC. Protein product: CASSLSGTSGSMKTQFF.

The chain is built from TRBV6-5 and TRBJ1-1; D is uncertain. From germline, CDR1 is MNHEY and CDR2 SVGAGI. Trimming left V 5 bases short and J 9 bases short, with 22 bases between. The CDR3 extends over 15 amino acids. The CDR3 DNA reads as TGTGCCAGCAGTCCCCAGGCGGGGAGCCCGAAGAAAGCTTTCTTT. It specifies CASSPQAGSPKKAFF.

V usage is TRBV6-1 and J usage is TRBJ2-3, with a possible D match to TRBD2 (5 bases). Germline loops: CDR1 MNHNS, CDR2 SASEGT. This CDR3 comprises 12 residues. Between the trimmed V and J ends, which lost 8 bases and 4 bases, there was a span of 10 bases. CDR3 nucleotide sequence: TGTGCCAGCCGGCTAGCCCCAGATACGCAGTATTTT. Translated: CASRLAPDTQYF.

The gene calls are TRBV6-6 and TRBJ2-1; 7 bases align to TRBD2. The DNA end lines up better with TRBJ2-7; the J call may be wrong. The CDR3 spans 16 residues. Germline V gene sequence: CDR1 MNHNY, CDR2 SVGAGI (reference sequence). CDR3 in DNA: TGTGCCAGCAGTTACGATCCGGGAGGACCAACCTACGAGCAGTACTTC. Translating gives CASSYDPGGPTYEQYF.

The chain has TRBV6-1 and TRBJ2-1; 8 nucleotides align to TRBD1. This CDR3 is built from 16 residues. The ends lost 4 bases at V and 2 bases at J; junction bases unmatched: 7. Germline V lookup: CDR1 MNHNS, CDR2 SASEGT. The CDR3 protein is CASSGRQGLPYNEQFF. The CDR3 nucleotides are TGTGCCAGCAGTGGTAGACAGGGGTTGCCCTACAATGAGCAGTTCTTC.

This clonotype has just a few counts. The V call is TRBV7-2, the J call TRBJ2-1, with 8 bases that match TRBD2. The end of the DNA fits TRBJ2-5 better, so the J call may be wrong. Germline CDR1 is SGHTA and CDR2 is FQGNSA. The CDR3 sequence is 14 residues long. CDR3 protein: CASTYRGGFETQYF. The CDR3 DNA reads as TGTGCCAGCACCTACCGCGGGGGGTTTGAGACCCAGTACTTC.

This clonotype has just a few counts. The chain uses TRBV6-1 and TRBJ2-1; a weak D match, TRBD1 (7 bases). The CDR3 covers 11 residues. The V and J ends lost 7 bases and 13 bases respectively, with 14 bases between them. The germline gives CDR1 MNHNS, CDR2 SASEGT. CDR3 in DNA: TGTGCCAGCACCCGCGGGACAGCTCAGTTCTTC. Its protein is CASTRGTAQFF.